This entry lists 31 T cell receptor beta chains sequenced from one sample in a study of siplizumab effects on memory and regulatory T cells (dated by TCRdb to 2018 to 2020). Library preparation was by the immunoSEQ multiplex PCR assay. TCRdb carries this immuneACCESS record with in-frame sequences only. Its versions omit some clonotypes, under half of them owing to an unresolved V gene in the studies checked, with the rest unexplained. The sample table holds some 52,000 clones, of which roughly 97% were seen once. The ten largest clones add up to 0.64% of the sample. Sequencing used naive CD4+ T cells sorted from blood. This specimen's cell subset or site label, interpreted: unstimulated naive T cells. These receptors were obtained from a human donor in good health.

This chain connects TRBV5-5 to TRBJ1-1, with 8 nucleotides matching TRBD1. The CDR3 totals 15 residues. Trimming cost V 2 bases and J 4 bases; bases outside gene matches: 7. Germline values: CDR1 SGHKS, CDR2 YYEKEE (reference sequence). The CDR3 sequence: CASSLRQGARTEAFF. The CDR3 DNA sequence: TGTGCCAGCAGCTTAAGGCAGGGGGCTCGCACTGAAGCTTTCTTT.

The J gene is TRBJ1-1, the V gene TRBV6-5, with D perhaps TRBD1 (6 bases). The V gene lost 7 bases and the J gene lost 3 bases, with 15 bases spanning the gap. CDR1 MNHEY and CDR2 SVGAGI come from the germline V gene. The CDR3 is 14 residues long. DNA for the CDR3: TGTGCCAGCAAACAGCCGGGACACTACACTGAAGCTTTCTTT. Amino acid sequence: CASKQPGHYTEAFF.

The V call is TRBV19, the J call TRBJ1-1; a weak D match, TRBD1 (6 bases). Trimming stripped 8 bases from V and 5 bases from J, with 15 bases between. This CDR3 contains 13 residues. Germline V lookup: CDR1 LNHDA, CDR2 SQIVND (reference sequence). For the CDR3, the DNA is TGTGCCAGTGAAAACAGGGAGTTTACTGAAGCTTTCTTT. Translated: CASENREFTEAFF.

V usage is TRBV30 and J usage is TRBJ1-2; D gene uncertain. The CDR3 covers 12 residues. Germline CDR1 GTSNPN, CDR2 SVGIG (reference sequence). Between the trimmed V and J ends, which lost 1 base and 6 bases, there was a span of 9 bases. The CDR3 region has the DNA TGTGCCTGGAGTGGCGGGTTCGATGGCTACACCTTC. It translates to CAWSGGFDGYTF.

CDR3 amino acids: CASSPLAGGPETQYF. The CDR3 DNA reads TGCGCCAGCAGCCCACTAGCGGGAGGTCCAGAGACCCAGTACTTC. The chain recombines TRBV5-1 with TRBJ2-5; 12 nucleotides match TRBD2. V lost 4 bases, J lost 4 bases, and 5 bases stayed unmatched. The germline V gene has CDR1 SGHRS and CDR2 YFSETQ. The CDR3 contains 15 residues.

The chain uses TRBV30 and TRBJ1-5, with 9 bases lining up with TRBD1. The V and J ends lost 4 bases and 3 bases, in that order; junction bases with no gene match: 13. The CDR3 spans 17 residues. Germline V CDR1 and CDR2: GTSNPN, SVGIG (reference sequence). CDR3 DNA: TGTGCCTGGAAGTGGACAGGGGTGGTTTCTGACAATCAGCCCCAGCATTTT. It specifies CAWKWTGVVSDNQPQHF.

The chain has TRBV7-3 and TRBJ2-7, with TRBD2 matching 14 bases. After removal of 5 bases from V and 7 bases from J, the junction contained 7 bases not matched to a gene. The germline V gene encodes CDR1 SGHTA and CDR2 FQGTGA. The CDR3 is 15 amino acids. CDR3 amino acids: CASSQGTSGSREQYF. DNA for the CDR3: TGTGCCAGCAGCCAGGGGACTAGCGGGAGCCGTGAGCAGTACTTC.

The chain couples TRBV9 to TRBJ2-7, with 7 bases matching TRBD1. CDR1 is SGDLS, CDR2 YYNGEE, per germline. The CDR3 totals 16 residues. V lost 0 bases, J lost 3 bases, and 9 bases stayed unmatched. The CDR3 loop reads CASSVADREFGYEQYF. CDR3 nucleotides: TGTGCCAGCAGCGTAGCAGACAGGGAATTTGGCTACGAGCAGTACTTC.

V gene TRBV30 combines with J gene TRBJ1-3, with D unresolved. This CDR3 comprises 15 residues. V shed 0 bases and J shed 0 bases, with 9 bases lying between them. Germline V gene lookup returns CDR1 GTSNPN and CDR2 SVGIG (reference sequence). CDR3 in amino acids: CAWSVRVTSGNTIYF. The CDR3, as DNA: TGTGCCTGGAGTGTACGTGTCACCTCTGGAAACACCATATATTTT.

The chain has TRBV7-3 and TRBJ2-1; 10 bases map to TRBD2. CDR3 size: 15 residues. V was clipped by 3 bases and J by 8 bases; unmatched bases: 7. The germline CDR1 and CDR2 sequences are SGHTA and FQGTGA. The DNA of the CDR3 is TGTGCCAGCAGCTTGCGGACTAGCGGCCAGGATGAGCAGTTCTTC. It specifies CASSLRTSGQDEQFF. Full variable domain (outside the CDR3, taken from reference TRBV7-3 and TRBJ2-1): GAGVSQTPSNKVTEKGKYVELRCDPISGHTALYWYRQSLGQGPEFLIYFQGTGAADDSGLPNDRFFAVRPEGSVSTLKIQRTERGDSAVYLCASSLRTSGQDEQFFGPGTRLTVL.

The chain couples TRBV19 to TRBJ1-2; D is possibly TRBD1 (6 bases). V was clipped by 1 base and J by 8 bases, with 17 bases between them. CDR3 length: 15 amino acids. The germline CDR1 and CDR2 sequences are LNHDA and SQIVND (reference sequence). DNA for the CDR3: TGTGCCAGTAGTATAGGATCCGCAGGGGCGGGCGGCTACACCTTC. Protein: CASSIGSAGAGGYTF.

The gene calls are TRBV7-9 and TRBJ2-7; 7 nucleotides agree with TRBD1. This CDR3 region has 15 residues. After removal of 5 bases from V and 2 bases from J, the junction contained 9 bases not matched to a gene. The V gene's germline CDR1 is SEHNR and CDR2 FQNEAQ (reference sequence). The CDR3 DNA sequence: TGTGCCAGCAGCGACAGGGCTACTTCCACCTACGAGCAGTACTTC. Its translation: CASSDRATSTYEQYF.

The chain joins TRBV7-3 to TRBJ2-3, with D unresolved. Germline V lookup: CDR1 SGHTA, CDR2 FQGTGA. V gave up 1 base and J gave up 1 base, with 6 bases separating them. The CDR3 consists of 14 residues. This CDR3 reads CASSLKDRTDTQYF. DNA of the CDR3: TGTGCCAGCAGCTTAAAAGACCGCACAGATACGCAGTATTTT.

CDR3 amino acids: CASSLGTTNSPLHF. CDR3 sequence (DNA): TGTGCCAGCAGCTTAGGGACAACGAATTCACCCCTCCACTTT. The genes are TRBV7-9 and TRBJ1-6, with D maybe TRBD1 (5 bases). Deletions cut 1 base from V and 7 bases from J, with 8 bases between. The CDR3 has 14 residues. CDR1 SEHNR and CDR2 FQNEAQ come from the germline V gene (reference sequence).

The rearrangement uses TRBV6-1 and TRBJ1-5; no clear D. Looked up from germline, CDR1 is MNHNS and CDR2 is SASEGT. The CDR3 consists of 16 residues. Trimming pared 4 bases from V and 6 bases from J, leaving 19 bases between. The CDR3 loop is CASSVRPREVRQPQHF. DNA for the CDR3: TGTGCCAGCAGTGTCAGACCGAGGGAGGTCCGTCAGCCCCAGCATTTT.

This rearrangement joins TRBV7-3 to TRBJ2-1; 7 positions match TRBD2. Trimming cost V 3 bases and J 2 bases; bases outside gene matches: 4. CDR1 SGHTA and CDR2 FQGTGA come from the germline V gene. The CDR3 loop spans 15 amino acids. The DNA of the CDR3 is TGTGCCAGCAGCTTGGGGAGGGGTACCTACAATGAGCAGTTCTTC. It is translated as CASSLGRGTYNEQFF.

The V and J genes are TRBV20-1 and TRBJ1-2; D is unresolved. The CDR3 consists of 10 residues. Trimming removed 5 bases at V and 7 bases at J, with 8 bases between. CDR1 and CDR2 (germline): DFQATT, SNEGSKA (reference sequence). The CDR3 reads CSAAGLGYTF. The CDR3 DNA sequence: TGCAGTGCTGCGGGCCTTGGCTACACCTTC.

The V call is TRBV19, the J call TRBJ2-7; possibly TRBD1 for D (5 bases). V was trimmed by 7 bases and J by 3 bases, leaving 13 bases between them. There are 13 residues in the CDR3. In germline, CDR1 is LNHDA, CDR2 SQIVND (reference sequence). CDR3 protein: CASTCDRCYEQYF. CDR3 DNA: TGTGCCAGTACATGCGACAGATGCTACGAGCAGTACTTC.

The V and J genes are TRBV5-1 and TRBJ1-1; D call uncertain. Trimming left V 3 bases short and J 1 base short, with 13 bases between. In germline, CDR1 is SGHRS, CDR2 YFSETQ. The CDR3 is 15 amino acids. The CDR3 nucleotides are TGCGCCAGCAGCTGGACGACAAGGCCGAACACTGAAGCTTTCTTT. Encoded protein: CASSWTTRPNTEAFF.

The gene calls are TRBV5-1 and TRBJ2-2, with D unresolved. V lost 4 bases and J lost 5, with 9 bases in between. From germline, CDR1 is SGHRS and CDR2 YFSETQ. The CDR3 contains 13 residues. CDR3 DNA sequence: TGCGCCAGCAGCCAAGTAAGGACCGGGGAGCTGTTTTTT. Its translation: CASSQVRTGELFF.

This chain connects TRBV30 to TRBJ2-5; D perhaps matches TRBD1 (6 bases). Germline V gives CDR1 GTSNPN, CDR2 SVGIG (reference sequence). This CDR3 is 12 amino acids long. V lost 1 base and J 13 bases, leaving 16 bases between the germline ends. The CDR3, as DNA: TGTGCCTGGAGTGCTCGACAGGTCGCGTCGTACTTC. Amino acids: CAWSARQVASYF.

The V and J genes are TRBV7-2 and TRBJ2-5; D gene uncertain. This CDR3 has 15 amino acids. Per the germline V gene, CDR1 is SGHTA and CDR2 is FQGNSA. V lost 5 bases and J lost 5, with 18 bases in between. CDR3 DNA: TGTGCCAGCAGCAACCCGTCGGGTTCATATGAGACCCAGTACTTC. It encodes CASSNPSGSYETQYF.

The gene calls are TRBV6-6 and TRBJ2-2; D remains ambiguous. This CDR3 contains 12 residues. The germline V gene encodes CDR1 MNHNY and CDR2 SVGAGI (reference sequence). Trimming left V 5 bases short and J 4 bases short, with 5 bases between. The CDR3 DNA sequence: TGTGCCAGCAGTAAGGGCACCGGGGAGCTGTTTTTT. The encoded protein is CASSKGTGELFF.

The chain links TRBV4-1 to TRBJ2-1, with D possibly TRBD2 on 5 matching bases. V dropped 3 bases and J dropped 5 bases, with 20 bases sitting between them. CDR1 is MGHRA and CDR2 is YSYEKL in the germline V gene. The CDR3 loop spans 17 amino acids. The CDR3 is CASSQGGRQAPDNEQFF. The CDR3 bases are TGCGCCAGCAGCCAGGGTGGGAGACAAGCGCCAGACAATGAGCAGTTCTTC.

The chain combines TRBV4-3 with TRBJ2-7; TRBD2 agrees at 8 bases. Trimming cost V 1 base and J 8 bases; bases outside gene matches: 10. The CDR3 loop spans 15 amino acids. Germline V CDR1 and CDR2: LGHNA, YSLEER. CDR3 sequence (DNA): TGCGCCAGCAGCCAAGTCTCCCAGGGCGGGGGGCAGCAGTACTTC. Residues: CASSQVSQGGGQQYF.

V usage is TRBV29-1 and J usage is TRBJ2-7; D remains ambiguous. With 7 bases removed from V and 3 bases from J, the gap between germline ends came to 13 bases. Germline CDR1 reads SQVTM; CDR2 reads ANQGSEA. There are 12 residues in the CDR3. CDR3 loop: CSAAQLGYEQYF. CDR3 in DNA: TGCAGCGCCGCTCAACTGGGCTACGAGCAGTACTTC.

The V and J genes are TRBV7-9 and TRBJ2-7; 7 bases agree with TRBD2. The CDR3 is 14 residues long. Germline V gene lookup returns CDR1 SEHNR and CDR2 FQNEAQ (reference sequence). The trim removed 3 bases at V and 4 bases at J, leaving 6 bases unmatched. CDR3 sequence reads: CASSLGSGLYEQYF. In nucleotides, the CDR3 is TGTGCCAGCAGCTTGGGTAGCGGGTTATACGAGCAGTACTTC.

This chain uses TRBV18 with TRBJ2-7; D is possibly TRBD1 or TRBD2 (5 bases each). The V gene lost 3 bases and the J gene lost 4 bases, with 16 bases spanning the gap. Germline values: CDR1 KGHSH, CDR2 LQKENI. The CDR3 covers 15 residues. CDR3 nucleotide sequence: TGTGCCAGCTCACCTATGAGGGGTTCTTTGTACGAGCAGTACTTC. It translates to CASSPMRGSLYEQYF. Full variable domain (remainder filled in from reference TRBV18 and TRBJ2-7): NAGVMQNPRHLVRRRGQEARLRCSPMKGHSHVYWYRQLPEEGLKFMVYLQKENIIDESGMPKERFSAEFPKEGPSILRIQQVVRGDSAAYFCASSPMRGSLYEQYFGPGTRLTVT.

The CDR3, as DNA: TGTGCCAGCAGATCTACAAGGAACACTGAAGCTTTCTTT. It codes for CASRSTRNTEAFF. The chain has TRBV7-2 and TRBJ1-1; D call uncertain. The germline V gene has CDR1 SGHTA and CDR2 FQGNSA. The V end lost 6 bases, the J end lost 1 base, and 9 bases lay between the germline ends. CDR3 length equals 13 residues. Complete variable domain (other parts from reference TRBV7-2 and TRBJ1-1): GAGVSQSPSNKVTEKGKDVELRCDPISGHTALYWYRQSLGQGLEFLIYFQGNSAPDKSGLPSDRFSAERTGGSVSTLTIQRTQQEDSAVYLCASRSTRNTEAFFGQGTRLTVV.

The chain couples TRBV19 to TRBJ2-1; 8 nucleotides agree with TRBD2. The CDR3 runs to 14 residues. From germline, CDR1 is LNHDA and CDR2 SQIVND (reference sequence). Trimming removed 8 bases from V and 3 bases from J; junction bases left unmatched: 6. CDR3 protein: CASGRSGSYNEQFF. CDR3 nucleotides: TGTGCCAGTGGTAGGAGCGGGAGCTACAATGAGCAGTTCTTC.

This clone was seen only a few times. This rearrangement joins TRBV7-9 to TRBJ2-3; D possibly matches TRBD1 or TRBD2 (5 bases each). The germline V gene has CDR1 SEHNR and CDR2 FQNEAQ (reference sequence). V was cut by 7 bases and J by 0 bases, with 14 bases left in between. This CDR3 contains 15 residues. CDR3 protein: CASTRDGTSTDTQYF. As DNA, the CDR3 is TGTGCCAGCACACGAGATGGGACGAGCACAGATACGCAGTATTTT. Full variable domain (outside the CDR3, taken from reference TRBV7-9 and TRBJ2-3): DTGVSQNPRHKITKRGQNVTFRCDPISEHNRLYWYRQTLGQGPEFLTYFQNEAQLEKSRLLSDRFSAERPKGSFSTLEIQRTEQGDSAMYLCASTRDGTSTDTQYFGPGTRLTVL.